Below are 30 T cell receptor beta chains sequenced from a single sample in a study of cytomegalovirus exposure and HLA in healthy donors. PCR used 60 Vbeta primers and 13 Jbeta primers. Some clones are missing from TCRdb's copy, which holds only in-frame ones; the method was immunoSEQ multiplex PCR. This sample has more than 85,000 clones, with 69% found just once. The specimen sequenced was PBMCs. All receptors derive from a man aged 25 to 40 in good health and CMV-seronegative.

The V gene is TRBV19, the J gene TRBJ1-4, with D hard to call. With 6 bases removed from V and 4 bases from J, the gap between germline ends came to 9 bases. Per germline, CDR1 LNHDA and CDR2 SQIVND (reference sequence). The CDR3 runs to 13 residues. The CDR3 here is CASRMRLNEKLFF. The CDR3 coding sequence is TGTGCCAGTAGGATGAGACTTAATGAAAAACTGTTTTTT.

In nucleotides, the CDR3 is TGTGCCATCACAGGGGATCTCTCCTACAATGAGCAGTTCTTC. As protein: CAITGDLSYNEQFF. The chain is built from TRBV10-3 and TRBJ2-1; D is possibly TRBD1 (6 bases). The germline V and J ends were trimmed by 7 bases and 0 bases, with 10 bases remaining between them. Looked up from germline, CDR1 is ENHRY and CDR2 is SYGVKD. There are 14 residues in the CDR3.

V and J are TRBV25-1 and TRBJ1-3; no clear D gene. V was clipped by 4 bases and J by 9 bases, with 16 bases between them. This CDR3 is built from 14 residues. Looked up from germline, CDR1 is MGHDK and CDR2 is SYGVNS. CDR3 sequence: CASSASLGRGTIYF. The CDR3 DNA reads TGTGCCAGCAGTGCATCCCTCGGACGGGGCACCATATATTTT.

The chain uses TRBV5-4 and TRBJ1-2; 8 nucleotides match TRBD1. J was trimmed by 10 bases and V by 1 base; bases with no gene match: 6. Germline V gives CDR1 SGHNT, CDR2 YYREEE (reference sequence). The CDR3 has 13 residues. The CDR3 loop reads CASSLSGGTVYTF. CDR3 coding DNA: TGTGCCAGCAGCTTGTCAGGGGGCACCGTCTACACCTTC.

This rearrangement joins TRBV7-2 to TRBJ1-2; TRBD1 matches 7 bases. V was clipped by 5 bases and J by 6 bases; unmatched bases: 9. The CDR3 totals 14 residues. Germline CDR1 and CDR2: SGHTA and FQGNSA. DNA for the CDR3: TGTGCCAGCAGCCGTTCCGGACAGGACGATGGCTACACCTTC. Translation: CASSRSGQDDGYTF. Drawing the rest from reference TRBV7-2 and TRBJ1-2, the complete variable domain is GAGVSQSPSNKVTEKGKDVELRCDPISGHTALYWYRQSLGQGLEFLIYFQGNSAPDKSGLPSDRFSAERTGGSVSTLTIQRTQQEDSAVYLCASSRSGQDDGYTFGSGTRLTVV.

The chain uses TRBV29-1 and TRBJ1-2; 8 bases map to TRBD1. The CDR3 sequence is 15 residues long. Trimming removed 1 base from V and 3 bases from J; junction bases left unmatched: 7. CDR1 and CDR2 from the germline V gene are SQVTM and ANQGSEA. The CDR3 DNA is TGCAGCGTTGAAGCTAGGACAGGGAAGGACTATGGCTACACCTTC. As protein: CSVEARTGKDYGYTF.

This sequence joins TRBV7-9 and TRBJ1-6; D ambiguous. CDR1 is SEHNR and CDR2 is FQNEAQ in the germline V gene (reference sequence). This CDR3 comprises 15 residues. The V end lost 0 bases, the J end lost 6 bases, and 9 bases lay between the germline ends. Here the CDR3 reads CASSLAVAFNSPLHF. Here the CDR3 DNA reads TGTGCCAGCAGCTTAGCGGTGGCCTTTAATTCACCCCTCCACTTT.

V and J are TRBV30 and TRBJ1-1; D not certain. The germline gives CDR1 GTSNPN, CDR2 SVGIG (reference sequence). The CDR3 sequence is 14 residues long. Trimming shortened V by 0 bases and J by 1 base, and 9 bases separated the two germline ends. CDR3 nucleotides: TGTGCCTGGAGTGTACTGAAAGCGAACACTGAAGCTTTCTTT. Encoded protein: CAWSVLKANTEAFF.

This chain links TRBV6-1 with TRBJ2-3; D is uncertain. V was pared by 4 bases and J by 0 bases, with 11 bases between. This CDR3 comprises 15 residues. CDR1 MNHNS and CDR2 SASEGT come from the germline V gene. CDR3 amino acids: CASSVSGSSTDTQYF. The CDR3 DNA reads TGTGCCAGCAGTGTTTCCGGGTCTAGCACAGATACGCAGTATTTT.

The chain recombines TRBV18 with TRBJ1-1, with D perhaps matching TRBD1 (6 bases). Germline V lookup: CDR1 KGHSH, CDR2 LQKENI. V dropped 3 bases and J dropped 4 bases, with 18 bases sitting between them. The CDR3 has 16 amino acids. DNA of the CDR3: TGTGCCAGCTCACCTCCCAGGGGACCGTTAACCACTGAAGCTTTCTTT. Its translation: CASSPPRGPLTTEAFF.

The chain is built from TRBV7-3 and TRBJ2-3; no clear D gene. Germline V gives CDR1 SGHTA, CDR2 FQGTGA. The CDR3 is 14 amino acids. The ends were cut back, 2 bases at V and 0 bases at J, with 6 bases in the middle. The CDR3 sequence is CASSLYGSTDTQYF. CDR3 bases: TGTGCCAGCAGCTTATACGGGAGCACAGATACGCAGTATTTT.

J is TRBJ1-6 and V is TRBV9, with 7 bases matching TRBD1. With 0 bases clipped from V and 14 bases from J, the junction kept 8 bases outside the gene matches. In germline, CDR1 is SGDLS, CDR2 YYNGEE. CDR3 length: 14 amino acids. The CDR3 DNA sequence: TGTGCCAGCAGCGTAGCTTCGGAGGGGGCGACCCTCCACTTT. It translates to CASSVASEGATLHF.

The genes are TRBV30 and TRBJ2-2, with TRBD1 as a possible D gene (5 bases). V lost 3 bases, J lost 5 bases, and 13 bases lay in between. Looked up from germline, CDR1 is GTSNPN and CDR2 is SVGIG (reference sequence). CDR3 size: 14 residues. CDR3 protein: CAWSRGHSTGELFF. In nucleotides, the CDR3 is TGTGCCTGGAGCAGAGGACACTCTACCGGGGAGCTGTTTTTT.

This chain links TRBV7-6 with TRBJ1-2, with 9 positions matching TRBD1. Germline V gene data show CDR1 as SGHVS and CDR2 as FNYEAQ. Trimming at V came to 5 bases and at J to 8 bases, leaving 15 bases not matched to a gene. The CDR3 totals 16 residues. CDR3: CASSTSGTGLERGYTF. CDR3 nucleotide sequence: TGTGCCAGCAGCACGTCCGGGACAGGGTTGGAGAGAGGCTACACCTTC.

J is TRBJ1-5 and V is TRBV30; 7 bases fit TRBD1. CDR1 GTSNPN and CDR2 SVGIG come from the germline V gene (reference sequence). The V and J ends lost 1 base and 7 bases, in that order; junction bases with no gene match: 4. The CDR3 totals 13 residues. CDR3: CAWSEGAEQPQHF. DNA for the CDR3: TGTGCCTGGAGTGAGGGGGCAGAGCAGCCCCAGCATTTT.

The rearrangement uses TRBV6-6 and TRBJ2-1, with 10 bases fitting TRBD1. This CDR3 region has 16 residues. In germline, CDR1 is MNHNY, CDR2 SVGAGI (reference sequence). Unmatched junction bases numbered 10, after V lost 4 bases and J lost 7 bases. The CDR3 sequence is CASSSPGTGVGNEQFF. The CDR3 DNA reads TGTGCCAGCAGTTCCCCCGGGACAGGGGTTGGGAATGAGCAGTTCTTC.

The chain joins TRBV9 to TRBJ2-7; no clear D gene. This CDR3 is 13 amino acids long. Trimming pared 3 bases from V and 2 bases from J, leaving 9 bases between. In germline, CDR1 is SGDLS, CDR2 YYNGEE. The CDR3 protein is CASSGEKTYEQYF. For the CDR3, the DNA is TGTGCCAGCAGCGGAGAGAAAACCTACGAGCAGTACTTC.

The genes are TRBV28 and TRBJ2-5, with 8 bases fitting TRBD1. The J call may be in error: the DNA end matches TRBJ2-7 better. Germline V gene sequence: CDR1 MDHEN, CDR2 SYDVKM. This CDR3 has 17 residues. DNA for the CDR3: TGTGCCAGCAGTTATTTGGACAGGGCCATCTATTCCTACGAGCAGTACTTC. It is translated as CASSYLDRAIYSYEQYF.

The chain carries TRBV11-3 and TRBJ2-7, with TRBD2 matching over 9 bases. This CDR3 has 15 residues. V dropped 1 base and J dropped 0; count of bases not matched to a gene: 1. Per germline, CDR1 SGHNT and CDR2 YENEEA. The CDR3 sequence is CASSLGLADSYEQYF. The CDR3 DNA follows: TGTGCCAGCAGCTTAGGACTAGCGGACTCCTACGAGCAGTACTTC.

V gene TRBV9 combines with J gene TRBJ2-1; the D is unclear. V lost 0 bases, J lost 9 bases, and 7 bases lay in between. The CDR3 totals 12 residues. From germline, CDR1 is SGDLS and CDR2 YYNGEE. CDR3 in DNA: TGTGCCAGCAGCGTAGCAAGCACTGAGCAGTTCTTC. It specifies CASSVASTEQFF.

V and J are TRBV4-3 and TRBJ1-2; maybe TRBD1 (5 bases). The CDR3 covers 15 residues. V lost 0 bases to trimming and J lost 4 bases, with 12 bases between them. CDR1 LGHNA and CDR2 YSLEER come from the germline V gene. The CDR3 region is CASSQDSGRVYGYTF. CDR3 DNA: TGCGCCAGCAGCCAAGATAGTGGCAGGGTCTATGGCTACACCTTC.

The rearrangement links TRBV19 to TRBJ2-5; 8 nucleotides match TRBD1. J lost 3 bases, V lost 4 bases, and 1 base had no gene match. The germline gives CDR1 LNHDA, CDR2 SQIVND (reference sequence). The CDR3 has 13 amino acids. For the CDR3, the DNA is TGTGCCAGTAGTAACAGGGGGAAAGAGACCCAGTACTTC. It translates to CASSNRGKETQYF.

This clone was detected only a few times. The chain combines TRBV6-1 with TRBJ1-1, with D possibly matching TRBD1 (5 bases). V dropped 3 bases and J dropped 0 bases, with 11 bases sitting between them. CDR1 and CDR2 (germline): MNHNS, SASEGT. CDR3 length equals 15 residues. The CDR3 nucleotides are TGTGCCAGCAGTGACTCCGGGACTGTGAACACTGAAGCTTTCTTT. Amino acid sequence: CASSDSGTVNTEAFF.

The genes are TRBV5-1 and TRBJ2-1; a weak D match, TRBD1 (6 bases). Germline V gene lookup returns CDR1 SGHRS and CDR2 YFSETQ. V gave up 2 bases and J gave up 2 bases, with 11 bases separating them. CDR3 size: 15 residues. In DNA, the CDR3 is TGCGCCAGCAGCTTAGGGGGTTCCACCTACAATGAGCAGTTCTTC. This encodes CASSLGGSTYNEQFF.

V usage is TRBV7-2 and J usage is TRBJ2-7; 9 bases agree with TRBD2. V shed 5 bases, J shed 4 bases, and the junction held 12 bases outside the gene matches. From germline, CDR1 is SGHTA and CDR2 FQGNSA. The CDR3 is 16 amino acids. Written as DNA, the CDR3 is TGTGCCAGCAGCCCGATGGGCGGGAGGGCCGGGTACGAGCAGTACTTC. Its protein product is CASSPMGGRAGYEQYF.

This chain uses TRBV7-2 with TRBJ2-7, with TRBD2 matching over 9 bases. The CDR3 runs to 13 residues. Germline V gene lookup returns CDR1 SGHTA and CDR2 FQGNSA. V dropped 3 bases and J dropped 6; count of bases not matched to a gene: 3. The CDR3 DNA follows: TGTGCCAGCAGCTTTGAGCGGGAGGCCGAGCAGTACTTC. This gives the protein CASSFEREAEQYF. The full variable domain, completed using reference TRBV7-2 and TRBJ2-7, is GAGVSQSPSNKVTEKGKDVELRCDPISGHTALYWYRQSLGQGLEFLIYFQGNSAPDKSGLPSDRFSAERTGGSVSTLTIQRTQQEDSAVYLCASSFEREAEQYFGPGTRLTVT.

The genes are TRBV2 and TRBJ1-1; 7 bases line up with TRBD1. V lost 6 bases, J lost 5 bases, and 12 bases stayed unmatched. CDR3 length: 15 amino acids. The germline CDR1 and CDR2 sequences are SNHLY and FYNNEI. The CDR3 loop is CASRKNSGGTTEAFF. The DNA for the CDR3 is TGTGCCAGCAGAAAGAACTCAGGGGGGACGACTGAAGCTTTCTTT.

This chain joins TRBV19 and TRBJ1-5; the D gene is possibly TRBD1 (5 bases). This CDR3 is built from 12 residues. Germline CDR1 reads LNHDA; CDR2 reads SQIVND (reference sequence). Trimming stripped 4 bases from V and 5 bases from J, with 6 bases between. The CDR3 spells CASSTGYQPQHF. Written as DNA, the CDR3 is TGTGCCAGTAGTACAGGGTATCAGCCCCAGCATTTT.

The chain couples TRBV7-2 to TRBJ1-4, with TRBD1 as a possible D gene (5 bases). The V end lost 3 bases, the J end lost 4 bases, and 9 bases lay between the germline ends. Germline lookup yields CDR1 SGHTA and CDR2 FQGNSA. The CDR3 consists of 14 residues. The CDR3 reads CASSFAGFNEKLFF. The CDR3 region has the DNA TGTGCCAGCAGCTTCGCAGGGTTTAATGAAAAACTGTTTTTT.

The CDR3, as DNA: TGTGCCAGCAGTTCGGGGGGATCCACAGATACGCAGTATTTT. Its protein is CASSSGGSTDTQYF. The chain combines TRBV28 with TRBJ2-3, with 7 positions matching TRBD2. J was trimmed by 2 bases and V by 4 bases; bases with no gene match: 3. Germline loops: CDR1 MDHEN, CDR2 SYDVKM. The CDR3 consists of 14 residues.